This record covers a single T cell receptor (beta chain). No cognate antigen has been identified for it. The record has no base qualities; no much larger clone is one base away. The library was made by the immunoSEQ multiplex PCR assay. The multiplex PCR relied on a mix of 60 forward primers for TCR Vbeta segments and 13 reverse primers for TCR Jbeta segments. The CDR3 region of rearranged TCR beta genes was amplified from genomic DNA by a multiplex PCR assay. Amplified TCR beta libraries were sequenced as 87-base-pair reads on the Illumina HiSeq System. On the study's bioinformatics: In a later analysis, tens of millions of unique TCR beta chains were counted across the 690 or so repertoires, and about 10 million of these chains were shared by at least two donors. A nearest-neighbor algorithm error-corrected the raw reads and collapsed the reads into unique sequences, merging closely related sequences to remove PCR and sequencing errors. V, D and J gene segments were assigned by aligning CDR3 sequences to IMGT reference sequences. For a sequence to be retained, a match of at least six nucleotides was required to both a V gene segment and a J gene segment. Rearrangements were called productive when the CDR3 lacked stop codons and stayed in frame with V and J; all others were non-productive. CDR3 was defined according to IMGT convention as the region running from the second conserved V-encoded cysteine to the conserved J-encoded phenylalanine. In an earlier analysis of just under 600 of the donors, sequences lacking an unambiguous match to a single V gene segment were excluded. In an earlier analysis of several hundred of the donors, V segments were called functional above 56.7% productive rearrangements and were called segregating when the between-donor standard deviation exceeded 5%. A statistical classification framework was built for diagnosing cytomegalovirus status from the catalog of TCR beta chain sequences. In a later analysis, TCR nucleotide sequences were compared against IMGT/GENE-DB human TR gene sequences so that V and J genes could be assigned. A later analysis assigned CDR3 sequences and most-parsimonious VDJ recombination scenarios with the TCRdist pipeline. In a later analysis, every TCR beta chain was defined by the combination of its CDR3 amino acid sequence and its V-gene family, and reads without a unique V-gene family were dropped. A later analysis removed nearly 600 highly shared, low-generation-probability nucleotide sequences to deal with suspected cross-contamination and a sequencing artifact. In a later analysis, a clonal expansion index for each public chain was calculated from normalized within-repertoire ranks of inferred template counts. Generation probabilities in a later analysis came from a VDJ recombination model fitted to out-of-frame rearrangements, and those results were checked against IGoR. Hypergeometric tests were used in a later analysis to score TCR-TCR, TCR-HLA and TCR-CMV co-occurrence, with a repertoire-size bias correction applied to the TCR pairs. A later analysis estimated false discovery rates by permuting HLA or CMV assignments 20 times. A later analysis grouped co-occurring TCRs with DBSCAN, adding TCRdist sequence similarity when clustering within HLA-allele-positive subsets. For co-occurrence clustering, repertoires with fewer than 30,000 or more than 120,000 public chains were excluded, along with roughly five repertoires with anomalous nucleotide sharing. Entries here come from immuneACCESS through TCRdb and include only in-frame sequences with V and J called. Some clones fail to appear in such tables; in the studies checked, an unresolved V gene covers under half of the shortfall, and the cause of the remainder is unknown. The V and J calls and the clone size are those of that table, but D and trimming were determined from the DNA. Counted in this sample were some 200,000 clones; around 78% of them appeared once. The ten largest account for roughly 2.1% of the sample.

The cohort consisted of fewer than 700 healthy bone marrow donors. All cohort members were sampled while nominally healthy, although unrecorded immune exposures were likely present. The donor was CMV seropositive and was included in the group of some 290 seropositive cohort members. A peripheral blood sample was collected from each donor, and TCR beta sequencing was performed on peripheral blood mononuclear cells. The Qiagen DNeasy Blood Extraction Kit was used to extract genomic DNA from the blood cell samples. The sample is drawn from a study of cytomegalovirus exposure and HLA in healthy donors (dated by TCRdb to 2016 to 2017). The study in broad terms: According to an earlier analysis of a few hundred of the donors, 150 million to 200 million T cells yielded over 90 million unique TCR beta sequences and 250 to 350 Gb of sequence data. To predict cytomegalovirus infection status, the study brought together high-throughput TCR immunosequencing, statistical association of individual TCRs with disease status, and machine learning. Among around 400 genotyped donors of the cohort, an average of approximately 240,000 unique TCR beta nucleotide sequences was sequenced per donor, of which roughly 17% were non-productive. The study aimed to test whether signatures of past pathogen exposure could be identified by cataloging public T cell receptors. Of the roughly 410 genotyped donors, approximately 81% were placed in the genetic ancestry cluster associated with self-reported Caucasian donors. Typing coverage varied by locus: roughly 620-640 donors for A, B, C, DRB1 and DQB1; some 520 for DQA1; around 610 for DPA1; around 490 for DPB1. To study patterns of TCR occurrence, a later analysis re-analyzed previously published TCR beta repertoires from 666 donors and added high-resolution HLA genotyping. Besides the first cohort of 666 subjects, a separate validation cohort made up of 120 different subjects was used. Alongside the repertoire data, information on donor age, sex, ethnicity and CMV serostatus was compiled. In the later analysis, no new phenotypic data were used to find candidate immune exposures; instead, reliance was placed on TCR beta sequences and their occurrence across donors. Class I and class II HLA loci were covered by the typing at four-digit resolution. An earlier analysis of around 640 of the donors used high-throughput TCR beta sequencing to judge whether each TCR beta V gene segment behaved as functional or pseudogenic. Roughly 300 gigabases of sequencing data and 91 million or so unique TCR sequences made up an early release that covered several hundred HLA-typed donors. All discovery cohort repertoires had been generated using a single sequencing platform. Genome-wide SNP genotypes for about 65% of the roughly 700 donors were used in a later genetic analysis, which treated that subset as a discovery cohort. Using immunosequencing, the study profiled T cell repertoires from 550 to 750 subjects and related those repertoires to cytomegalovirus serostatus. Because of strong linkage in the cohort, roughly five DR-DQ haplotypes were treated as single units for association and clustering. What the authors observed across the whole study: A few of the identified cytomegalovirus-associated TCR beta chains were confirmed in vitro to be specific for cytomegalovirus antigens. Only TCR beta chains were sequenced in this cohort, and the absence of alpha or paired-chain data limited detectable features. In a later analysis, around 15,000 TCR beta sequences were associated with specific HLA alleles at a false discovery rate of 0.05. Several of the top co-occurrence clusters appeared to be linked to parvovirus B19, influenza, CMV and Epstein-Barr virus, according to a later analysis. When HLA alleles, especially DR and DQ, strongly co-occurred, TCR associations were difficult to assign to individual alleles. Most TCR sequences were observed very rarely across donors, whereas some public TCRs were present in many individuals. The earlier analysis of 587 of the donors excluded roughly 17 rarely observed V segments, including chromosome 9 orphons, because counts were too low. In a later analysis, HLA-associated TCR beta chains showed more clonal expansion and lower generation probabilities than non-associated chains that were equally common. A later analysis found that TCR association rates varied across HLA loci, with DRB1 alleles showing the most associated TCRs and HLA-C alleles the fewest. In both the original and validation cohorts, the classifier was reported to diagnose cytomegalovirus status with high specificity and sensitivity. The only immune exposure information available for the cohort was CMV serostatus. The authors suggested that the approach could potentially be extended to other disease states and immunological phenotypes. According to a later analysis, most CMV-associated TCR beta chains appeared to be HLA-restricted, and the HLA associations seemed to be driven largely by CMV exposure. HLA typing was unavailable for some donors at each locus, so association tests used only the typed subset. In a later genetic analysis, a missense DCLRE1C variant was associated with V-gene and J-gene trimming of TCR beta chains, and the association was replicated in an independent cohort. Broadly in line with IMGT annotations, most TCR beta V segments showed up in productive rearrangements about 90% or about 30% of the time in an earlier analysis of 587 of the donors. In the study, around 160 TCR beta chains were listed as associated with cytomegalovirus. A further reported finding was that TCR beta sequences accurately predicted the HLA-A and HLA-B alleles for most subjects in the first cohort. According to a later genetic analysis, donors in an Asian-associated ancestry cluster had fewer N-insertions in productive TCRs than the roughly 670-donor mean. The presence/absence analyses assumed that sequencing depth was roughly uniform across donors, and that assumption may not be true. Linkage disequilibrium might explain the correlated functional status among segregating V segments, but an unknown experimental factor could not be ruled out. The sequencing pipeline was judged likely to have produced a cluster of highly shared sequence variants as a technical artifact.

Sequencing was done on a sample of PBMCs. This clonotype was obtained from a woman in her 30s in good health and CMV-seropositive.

DNA sequence: TGTGCCAGCAGCTTTGGAGTCTCCTACGAGCAGTACTTC. It translates to CASSFGVSYEQYF. The chain employs TRBV7-2 and TRBJ2-7; too little of a D gene remains to name it. Deletion took 3 bases off V and 0 bases off J, with a span of 6 bases between the germline ends. The CDR3 numbers 13 residues from cysteine through phenylalanine. CDR3 DNA only is kept here, 39 bases in frame from base 1. CDR1 and CDR2, per the germline V gene, are SGHTA and FQGNSA.